The present T cell receptor (beta chain) was sequenced within a study of OX40 agonist ivuxolimab in advanced cancers. Whole-study results and caveats: On average, a greater number of expanded clones characterised CD8+ T cells relative to CD4+. Certain nonresponding patients likewise had low normalized T-cell clonal expansion.

This clone showed up just a few times. Its antigen is still unknown. Samples of blood were obtained at baseline, on cycle 4 day 1, and on cycle 7 day 1. Generated by immunoSEQ multiplex PCR, the TCRdb table keeps only in-frame clones and is missing some. There are approximately 82,000 clones in the sample; roughly 92% occur only once, and around 0.65% lies in the top ten. The CDR3 loop spans 13 amino acids. From germline, CDR1 is LNHDA and CDR2 SQIVND (reference sequence). Deletions cut 5 bases from V and 4 bases from J, with 11 bases between. This specimen was CD4+ or CD8+ T cells sorted from blood, taken in a trial of the OX40 agonist ivuxolimab. The rearrangement uses TRBV19 and TRBJ1-2, with D maybe TRBD1 (5 bases). The receptor was isolated from an adult with an advanced solid tumor such as melanoma, head and neck, liver or kidney cancer. The CDR3 DNA sequence: TGTGCCAGTAGTCCCTGGGACGCCTATGGCTACACCTTC. This sequence encodes CASSPWDAYGYTF.